The 30 T cell receptor beta chains below all came from one sample that was sequenced in a study of CD8 T cells in Susac syndrome. The authors reverse transcribed roughly 0.5 to 1 ug RNA with random hexamers. TCRdb reprocessed the immunoSEQ multiplex PCR reads with MiXCR, giving one entry per CDR3 protein. The sample includes 330,000 or so distinct CDR3 sequences, approximately 85% of them seen just once. Material: CD8+ T cells from PBMCs. The receptors were sampled from a human donor with multiple sclerosis.

This clonotype has just one count. V usage is TRBV30 and J usage is TRBJ1-5; unclear D gene. Trimming left V 2 bases short and J 3 bases short, with 11 bases between. CDR1 and CDR2 (germline): GTSNPN, SVGIG (reference sequence). The length of the CDR3 is 14 residues. The CDR3 DNA is TGTGCCTGGAGTCCCGGGTTCCTCAATCAGCCCCAGCATTTT. This encodes CAWSPGFLNQPQHF.

This chain connects TRBV5-3 to TRBJ1-2, with 9 bases fitting TRBD1. TRBV5-3 is recorded as an ORF, its role being uncertain. V trimming: 1 base; J trimming: 4 bases; junction bases outside the gene matches: 8. This CDR3 is 16 amino acids long. CDR3 sequence reads: CARSLYGTGFRYGYTF. The DNA for the CDR3 is TGTGCCAGAAGCTTGTACGGGACAGGGTTTCGCTATGGCTACACCTTC.

This chain uses TRBV20-1 with TRBJ2-7; no clear D. V dropped 0 bases and J dropped 0 bases, with 15 bases sitting between them. CDR3 length equals 16 residues. Germline-derived CDR1 and CDR2 are DFQATT and SNEGSKA (reference sequence). The CDR3, as DNA: TGCAGTGCTAGAGATCTTAGAGGCACGAGCTCCTACGAGCAGTACTTC. It is translated as CSARDLRGTSSYEQYF.

CDR3 nucleotide sequence: TGTGCCAGTAGTGCAGGGGGAGATACTGAAGCTTTCTTT. This encodes CASSAGGDTEAFF. The chain joins TRBV19 to TRBJ1-1; 7 bases align to TRBD1. Germline assignment: CDR1 LNHDA and CDR2 SQIVND (reference sequence). V was clipped by 5 bases and J by 5 bases; unmatched bases: 5. The CDR3 is 13 residues long.

The genes are TRBV15 and TRBJ2-3, with TRBD2 matching 7 bases. This CDR3 is built from 16 residues. Trimming cost V 0 bases and J 7 bases; bases outside gene matches: 10. CDR1 and CDR2 (germline): LNHNV, YYDKDF (reference sequence). DNA for the CDR3: TGTGCCACCAGCAGAGAACGGGAGGCCTTCAAGTATACGCAGTATTTT. Amino acids: CATSREREAFKYTQYF.

The chain is built from TRBV28 and TRBJ1-1; maybe TRBD1 (6 bases). Germline V CDR1 and CDR2: MDHEN, SYDVKM. V was shortened by 6 bases and J by 10 bases, with 24 bases between the two germline ends. CDR3 length: 15 residues. Here the CDR3 reads CASSGDQGPLTGAFF. CDR3 DNA: TGTGCCAGCAGCGGCGACCAGGGGCCCCTCACGGGAGCTTTCTTT.

The V gene is TRBV12-3 or TRBV12-4, the J gene TRBJ2-1; 9 bases are shared with TRBD2. The CDR3 extends over 16 amino acids. The V and J ends lost 8 bases and 8 bases, in that order; junction bases with no gene match: 16. In nucleotides, the CDR3 is TGTGCCAGCTTTTCGCGGGTGAGCGGGAGGTCCGATGAGCAGTTCTTC. Protein sequence: CASFSRVSGRSDEQFF.

The rearrangement links TRBV19 to TRBJ2-4; possible D gene TRBD2, 5 bases. V was shortened by 8 bases and J by 8 bases, with 16 bases between the two germline ends. This CDR3 is built from 13 residues. CDR1 is LNHDA and CDR2 is SQIVND in the germline V gene (reference sequence). CDR3 nucleotides: TGTGCCAGTGAGGGTGAGAATTCGGACATTCAGTACTTC. Protein sequence: CASEGENSDIQYF.

Written as DNA, the CDR3 is TGCAGTGCTTTGACTAGCGGGAGGTCCCTCCGCACAGATACGCAGTATTTT. Translating it yields CSALTSGRSLRTDTQYF. The chain combines TRBV20-1 with TRBJ2-3; 13 nucleotides match TRBD2. Trimming removed 5 bases from V and 1 base from J; junction bases left unmatched: 9. CDR1 is DFQATT, CDR2 SNEGSKA, per germline (reference sequence). This CDR3 has 17 amino acids.

This clonotype appeared a few times. This sequence joins TRBV6-2 or TRBV6-3 and TRBJ2-7, with D unresolved. Germline CDR1 is MNHEY and CDR2 is SVGEGT. There are 14 residues in the CDR3. V was cut by 0 bases and J by 5 bases, with 11 bases left in between. The CDR3 nucleotides are TGTGCCAGCAGTTACTCTCGGCAGAATGACGAGCAGTACTTC. Its translation is CASSYSRQNDEQYF.

This chain connects TRBV27 to TRBJ2-3; possibly TRBD2 for D (5 bases). Germline CDR1 MNHEY, CDR2 SMNVEV (reference sequence). The length of the CDR3 is 13 residues. V was cut by 7 bases and J by 2 bases, with 10 bases left in between. CDR3 nucleotides: TGTGCCAGCAAGGAGGTGTTCACAGATACGCAGTATTTT. This encodes CASKEVFTDTQYF.

The rearrangement uses TRBV28 and TRBJ1-2; no clear D gene. Trimming removed 5 bases from V and 4 bases from J, with 11 bases in between. In germline, CDR1 is MDHEN, CDR2 SYDVKM. This CDR3 contains 13 residues. The DNA of the CDR3 is TGTGCCAGCAGTCCCCGGAGGGCCTATGGCTACACCTTC. It encodes CASSPRRAYGYTF.

The table lists this clonotype with a count of one. This chain uses TRBV13 with TRBJ2-7, with D possibly being TRBD1 or TRBD2 (5 bases each). The V gene lost 5 bases and the J gene lost 5 bases, with 19 bases spanning the gap. CDR1 and CDR2 from the germline V gene are PRHDT and FYEKMQ (reference sequence). The CDR3 loop spans 15 amino acids. CDR3 sequence reads: CASSHPGTPSDEQYF. The CDR3, as DNA: TGTGCCAGCAGCCATCCTGGGACGCCTTCTGACGAGCAGTACTTC.

The chain is built from TRBV19 and TRBJ2-1; 10 positions match TRBD2. V dropped 3 bases and J dropped 9; count of bases not matched to a gene: 8. Germline V gene data show CDR1 as LNHDA and CDR2 as SQIVND (reference sequence). The CDR3 totals 15 residues. The CDR3 DNA reads as TGTGCCAGTAGTATTCTCCTAGCGGGAGTTTCTGAGCAGTTCTTC. This encodes CASSILLAGVSEQFF.

The chain joins TRBV7-9 to TRBJ2-7; tentative D call: TRBD2 (5 bases). Germline CDR1 is SEHNR and CDR2 is FQNEAQ (reference sequence). Trimming removed 0 bases at V and 4 bases at J, with 16 bases between. This CDR3 comprises 16 residues. The DNA for the CDR3 is TGTGCCAGCAGCTTAGCTCCGGCTAGCTCTCAGTACGAGCAGTACTTC. Protein sequence: CASSLAPASSQYEQYF.

The CDR3 spells CASSDPGEALSTDTQYF. CDR3 nucleotide sequence: TGTGCCAGCAGTGACCCGGGGGAGGCCCTTAGCACAGATACGCAGTATTTT. This chain uses TRBV2 with TRBJ2-3; D may be TRBD2 (6 bases). This CDR3 region has 17 residues. Per germline, CDR1 SNHLY and CDR2 FYNNEI. The V end lost 3 bases, the J end lost 0 bases, and 16 bases lay between the germline ends.

The rearrangement uses TRBV7-2 and TRBJ2-5; 9 bases fit TRBD2. V was pared by 3 bases and J by 5 bases, with 4 bases of the junction left unmatched. CDR1 is SGHTA, CDR2 FQGNSA, per germline. The CDR3 runs to 14 residues. CDR3 DNA: TGTGCCAGCAGCTTGGGACTAGCAAGGGAGACCCAGTACTTC. Protein: CASSLGLARETQYF.

This chain links TRBV6-5 with TRBJ1-1; D is undetermined. Germline CDR1 reads MNHEY; CDR2 reads SVGAGI. The CDR3 extends over 12 amino acids. V dropped 0 bases and J dropped 5 bases, with 4 bases sitting between them. The CDR3: CASSYSVTEAFF. CDR3 DNA sequence: TGTGCCAGCAGTTACTCGGTAACTGAAGCTTTCTTT.

The gene calls are TRBV28 and TRBJ1-4, with D unclear. Germline loops: CDR1 MDHEN, CDR2 SYDVKM. This CDR3 comprises 15 residues. V shed 5 bases and J shed 7 bases, with 17 bases lying between them. For the CDR3, the DNA is TGTGCCAGCAGTGTACCGAGGGAAGCAGGTGAAAAACTGTTTTTT. This encodes CASSVPREAGEKLFF. Full variable domain (missing parts from reference TRBV28 and TRBJ1-4): DVKVTQSSRYLVKRTGEKVFLECVQDMDHENMFWYRQDPGLGLRLIYFSYDVKMKEKGDIPEGYSVSREKKERFSLILESASTNQTSMYLCASSVPREAGEKLFFGSGTQLSVL.

This rearrangement joins TRBV11-2 to TRBJ2-1; D perhaps matches TRBD2 (6 bases). This CDR3 has 15 amino acids. Trimming left V 5 bases short and J 3 bases short, with 14 bases between. CDR1 and CDR2 from the germline V gene are SGHAT and FQNNGV. The CDR3 nucleotides read TGTGCCAGCAGCGGGGAGCGGAGGGACTACAATGAGCAGTTCTTC. It codes for CASSGERRDYNEQFF.

The chain is built from TRBV4-1 and TRBJ2-1; the match to TRBD1 covers 9 bases. The length of the CDR3 is 15 residues. Per the germline V gene, CDR1 is MGHRA and CDR2 is YSYEKL. Trimming at V came to 8 bases and at J to 4 bases, leaving 9 bases not matched to a gene. The DNA of the CDR3 is TGCGCCAGCGGCAGACAGGGGGTCCCTTACAATGAGCAGTTCTTC. Encoded protein: CASGRQGVPYNEQFF.

This chain links TRBV7-9 with TRBJ2-1; TRBD2 might be the D (6 bases). Germline V CDR1 and CDR2: SEHNR, FQNEAQ (reference sequence). Trimming removed 4 bases at V and 7 bases at J, with 20 bases between. This CDR3 is built from 16 residues. DNA of the CDR3: TGTGCCAGCAGCTCCTGGACTATAGGTCCTTCAAATGAGCAGTTCTTC. Its translation: CASSSWTIGPSNEQFF.

This clonotype was observed once. The J gene is TRBJ2-2, the V gene TRBV20-1; perhaps TRBD1 as D (6 bases). The germline gives CDR1 DFQATT, CDR2 SNEGSKA (reference sequence). CDR3 length: 18 residues. Between the trimmed V and J ends, which lost 1 base and 7 bases, there was a span of 25 bases. In DNA form, the CDR3 reads TGCAGTGCTAGAGCGAAAAACGACCCCGGGACATTATACGGGGAGCTGTTTTTT. It is translated as CSARAKNDPGTLYGELFF.

The J gene is TRBJ2-4, the V gene TRBV2; maybe TRBD2 (5 bases). The ends were cut back, 3 bases at V and 5 bases at J, with 11 bases in the middle. There are 14 residues in the CDR3. Germline V gene lookup returns CDR1 SNHLY and CDR2 FYNNEI. CDR3 sequence reads: CASSEWLAENIQYF. CDR3 DNA: TGTGCCAGCAGTGAGTGGCTAGCAGAAAACATTCAGTACTTC.

V and J are TRBV30 and TRBJ1-2; no clear D gene. The CDR3 spans 15 residues. Trimming took off 0 bases at V and 7 bases at J, with 18 bases between the two ends. The germline CDR1 and CDR2 sequences are GTSNPN and SVGIG (reference sequence). CDR3 sequence: CAWSVPGGLILGYTF. In nucleotides, the CDR3 is TGTGCCTGGAGTGTACCCGGCGGGCTCATTCTTGGCTACACCTTC.

The V gene is TRBV4-3, the J gene TRBJ1-5; D gene unclear. V was clipped by 11 bases and J by 0 bases, with 14 bases between them. This CDR3 region has 14 residues. The V gene's germline CDR1 is LGHNA and CDR2 YSLEER. Here the CDR3 DNA reads TGCGCCGCCGTGACGAGCGATAGCAATCAGCCCCAGCATTTT. The encoded protein is CAAVTSDSNQPQHF.

The chain couples TRBV28 to TRBJ2-3; D gene ambiguous. The CDR3 is 16 amino acids. The germline V gene encodes CDR1 MDHEN and CDR2 SYDVKM. V shed 2 bases and J shed 1 base, with 13 bases lying between them. DNA of the CDR3: TGTGCCAGCAGTTTAGGCCCCCAGACCCGCACAGATACGCAGTATTTT. Its translation is CASSLGPQTRTDTQYF. The full variable domain, its missing parts supplied by reference TRBV28 and TRBJ2-3, is DVKVTQSSRYLVKRTGEKVFLECVQDMDHENMFWYRQDPGLGLRLIYFSYDVKMKEKGDIPEGYSVSREKKERFSLILESASTNQTSMYLCASSLGPQTRTDTQYFGPGTRLTVL.

V and J are TRBV6-5 and TRBJ1-1; 8 nucleotides line up with TRBD1. The CDR3 contains 17 residues. V shed 2 bases, J shed 5 bases, and the junction held 13 bases outside the gene matches. Germline CDR1 is MNHEY and CDR2 is SVGAGI. The CDR3 DNA is TGTGCCAGCAGTTACGGTAGGGGGACAGGACGATGGACTGAAGCTTTCTTT. Translation gives CASSYGRGTGRWTEAFF.

There are a few counts of this clonotype. The rearrangement links TRBV20-1 to TRBJ2-7; D remains unclear. This CDR3 has 14 residues. Germline V gives CDR1 DFQATT, CDR2 SNEGSKA (reference sequence). The V end lost 0 bases, the J end lost 1 base, and 10 bases lay between the germline ends. The CDR3: CSARDPYGSYEQYF. CDR3 in DNA: TGCAGTGCTAGAGATCCTTATGGATCCTACGAGCAGTACTTC.

The V and J genes are TRBV6-5 and TRBJ1-1; 8 bases map to TRBD1. Unmatched junction bases numbered 9, after V lost 8 bases and J lost 1 base. The CDR3 has 15 amino acids. The V gene's germline CDR1 is MNHEY and CDR2 SVGAGI. The DNA for the CDR3 is TGTGCCAGCCGGGACAGGCAATCATGGAACACTGAAGCTTTCTTT. It yields the protein CASRDRQSWNTEAFF.